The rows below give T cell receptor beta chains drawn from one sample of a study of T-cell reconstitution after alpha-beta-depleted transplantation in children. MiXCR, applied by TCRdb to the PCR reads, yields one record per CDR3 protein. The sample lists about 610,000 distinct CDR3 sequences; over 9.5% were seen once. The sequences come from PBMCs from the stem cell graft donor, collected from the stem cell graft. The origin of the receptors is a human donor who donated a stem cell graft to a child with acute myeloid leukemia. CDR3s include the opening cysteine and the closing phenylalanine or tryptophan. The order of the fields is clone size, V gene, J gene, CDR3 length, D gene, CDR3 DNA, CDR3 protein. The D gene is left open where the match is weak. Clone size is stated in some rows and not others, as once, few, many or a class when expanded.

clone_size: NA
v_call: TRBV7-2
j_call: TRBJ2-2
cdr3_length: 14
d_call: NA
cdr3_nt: TGTGCCAGCAGCTTAGGCGAGGGTGCCGGGGAGCTGTTTTTT
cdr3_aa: CASSLGEGAGELFF

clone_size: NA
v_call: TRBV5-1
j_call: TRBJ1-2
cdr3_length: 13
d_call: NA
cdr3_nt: TGCGCCAGCAGCTTGGGAAACCCGATGTACTACACCTTC
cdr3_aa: CASSLGNPMYYTF

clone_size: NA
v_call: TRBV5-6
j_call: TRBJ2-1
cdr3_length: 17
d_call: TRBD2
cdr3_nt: TGTGCCAGCAGCTTGGGTCTTAGGGCTAGCGGGAGGAATGAGCAGTTCTTC
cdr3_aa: CASSLGLRASGRNEQFF

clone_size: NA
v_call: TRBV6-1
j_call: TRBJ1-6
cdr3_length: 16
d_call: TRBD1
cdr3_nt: TGTGCCAGCAGAACTACAGGGGGCAAAGATAATTCACCCCTCCACTTT
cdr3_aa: CASRTTGGKDNSPLHF

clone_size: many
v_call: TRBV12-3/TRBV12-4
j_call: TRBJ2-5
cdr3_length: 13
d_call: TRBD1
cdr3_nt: TGTGCCAGCAGCTGGGACAGCCAAGAGACCCAGTACTTC
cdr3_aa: CASSWDSQETQYF

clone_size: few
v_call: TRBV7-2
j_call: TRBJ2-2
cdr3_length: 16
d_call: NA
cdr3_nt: TGTGCCAGCAGCTTAGCTAGGACAGACAACACCGGGGAGCTGTTTTTT
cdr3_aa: CASSLARTDNTGELFF

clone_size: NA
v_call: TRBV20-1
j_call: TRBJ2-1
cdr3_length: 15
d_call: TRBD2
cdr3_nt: TGCAGTGCTAGTTTAGTGGGGAGGGCACTCAATGAGCAGTTCTTC
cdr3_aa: CSASLVGRALNEQFF

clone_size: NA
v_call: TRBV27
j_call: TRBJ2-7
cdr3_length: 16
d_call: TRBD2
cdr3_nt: TGTGCCAGCAGTCTACCACTAGCGGAGGGGACCTACGAGCAGTACTTC
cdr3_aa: CASSLPLAEGTYEQYF

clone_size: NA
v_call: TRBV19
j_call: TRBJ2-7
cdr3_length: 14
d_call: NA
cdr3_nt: TGTGCCAGTAGTACCCACAGGGCTTCCTACGAGCAGTACTTC
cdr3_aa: CASSTHRASYEQYF

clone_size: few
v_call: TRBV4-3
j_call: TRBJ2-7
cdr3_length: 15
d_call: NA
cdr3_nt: TGCGCCAGCAGCCAAGACCTTTATGACTCCTACGAGCAGTACTTC
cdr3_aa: CASSQDLYDSYEQYF

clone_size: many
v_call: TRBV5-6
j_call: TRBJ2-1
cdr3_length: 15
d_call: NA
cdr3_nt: TGTGCCAGCAGCCACCTAGCTTGGGGTAACGATGAGCAGTTCTTC
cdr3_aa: CASSHLAWGNDEQFF

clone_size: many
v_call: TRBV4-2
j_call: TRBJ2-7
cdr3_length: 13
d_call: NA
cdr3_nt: TGTGCCAGCAGCCAAGATCCGGGGGATGTGCCGTACTTC
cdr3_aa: CASSQDPGDVPYF

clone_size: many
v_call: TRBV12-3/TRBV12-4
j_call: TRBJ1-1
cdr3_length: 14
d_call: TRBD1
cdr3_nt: TGTGCCAGCAGTGCCGTAACAGGGGTCACTGAAGCTTTCTTT
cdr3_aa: CASSAVTGVTEAFF

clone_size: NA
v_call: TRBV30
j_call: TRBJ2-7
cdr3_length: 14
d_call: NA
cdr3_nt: TGTGCCTGGAGTGAAAGCGGGTCGGTCTACGAGCAGTACTTC
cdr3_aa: CAWSESGSVYEQYF

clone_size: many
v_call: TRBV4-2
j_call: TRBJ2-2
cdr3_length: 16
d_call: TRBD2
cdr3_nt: TGTGCCAGCAGCCAAGATGGGACTAGGGGCACCGGGGAGCTGTTTTTT
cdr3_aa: CASSQDGTRGTGELFF

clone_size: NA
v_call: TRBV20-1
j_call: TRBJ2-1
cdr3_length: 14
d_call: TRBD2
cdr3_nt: TGCACCCTATCCCTAGCGGCCTCCTACAATGAGCAGTTCTTC
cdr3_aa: CTLSLAASYNEQFF

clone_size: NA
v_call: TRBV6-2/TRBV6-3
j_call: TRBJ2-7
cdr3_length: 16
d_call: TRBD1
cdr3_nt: TGTGCCAGCAGCTCCCGGACAGGGGTGTTTTCCTACGAGCAGTACTTC
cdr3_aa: CASSSRTGVFSYEQYF

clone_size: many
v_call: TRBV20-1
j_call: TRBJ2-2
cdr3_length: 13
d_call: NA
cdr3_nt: TGCAGTGCTAGTAGCTTGGAGACCGGGGAGCTGTTTTTT
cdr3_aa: CSASSLETGELFF

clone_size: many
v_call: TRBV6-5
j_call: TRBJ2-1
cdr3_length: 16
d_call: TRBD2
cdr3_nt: TGTGCCAGCAGTTACTCGGGTAGCGGGAGTATCAATGAGCAGTTCTTC
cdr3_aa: CASSYSGSGSINEQFF

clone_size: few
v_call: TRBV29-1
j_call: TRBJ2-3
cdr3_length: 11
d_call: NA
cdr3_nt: TGCAGCCCCCTATGGGCAGATACGCAGTATTTT
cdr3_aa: CSPLWADTQYF

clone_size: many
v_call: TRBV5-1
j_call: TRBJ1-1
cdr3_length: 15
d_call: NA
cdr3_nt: TGCGCCAGCAGCTCTACAGGGAAGAGAGGGACTGAAGCTTTCTTT
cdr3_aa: CASSSTGKRGTEAFF

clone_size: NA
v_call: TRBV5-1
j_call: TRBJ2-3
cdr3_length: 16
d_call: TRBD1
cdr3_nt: TGCGCCAGCACCCACGGACAGGGGCTAAGCACAGATACGCAGTATTTT
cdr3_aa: CASTHGQGLSTDTQYF

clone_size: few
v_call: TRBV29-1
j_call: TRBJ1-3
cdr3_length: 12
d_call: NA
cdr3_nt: TGCAGCGTTGCTGAAACTGGAAACACCATATATTTT
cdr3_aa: CSVAETGNTIYF

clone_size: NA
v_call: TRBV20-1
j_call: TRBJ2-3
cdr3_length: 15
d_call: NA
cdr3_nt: TGCAGTGCTAGAGGGGCAGGAGGTTACACAGATACGCAGTATTTT
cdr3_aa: CSARGAGGYTDTQYF

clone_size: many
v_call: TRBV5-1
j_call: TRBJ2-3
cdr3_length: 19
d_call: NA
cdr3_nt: TGCGCCAGCAGCTTGGTGGGCCTAGCGGCAGGAGGGGGTACAGATACGCAGTATTTT
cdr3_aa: CASSLVGLAAGGGTDTQYF

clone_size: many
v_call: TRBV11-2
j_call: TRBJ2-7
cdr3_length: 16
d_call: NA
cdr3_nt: TGTGCCAGCAGCTCGGGACCGCACCTCTCGACCTACGAGCAGTACTTC
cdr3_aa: CASSSGPHLSTYEQYF

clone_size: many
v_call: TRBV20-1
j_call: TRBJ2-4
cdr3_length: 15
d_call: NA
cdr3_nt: TGCAGTGCTAGAGAGCAGGGACTAGCCAAAAACATTCAGTACTTC
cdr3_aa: CSAREQGLAKNIQYF

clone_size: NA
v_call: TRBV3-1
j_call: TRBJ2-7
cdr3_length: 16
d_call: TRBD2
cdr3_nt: TGTGCCAGCAGCCCACTCCTAGCGGGAGGGCCCAACGAGCAGTACTTC
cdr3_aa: CASSPLLAGGPNEQYF

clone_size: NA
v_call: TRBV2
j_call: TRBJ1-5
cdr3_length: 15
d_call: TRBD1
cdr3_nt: TGTGCCAGCAGGACGGACAGGGTTGGCAATCAGCCCCAGCATTTT
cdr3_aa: CASRTDRVGNQPQHF